A single sample is the source of the 4 T cell receptor beta chains below, sequenced in a study of technical replicates of blood from several donors. Sequencing was performed with immunoSEQ multiplex PCR; in TCRdb, only in-frame clones are kept and a portion is missing. The table lists 70,000 to 95,000 clones, approximately 93% of them singletons. Sequenced material: T cells isolated from PBMCs. The receptors derive from a human donor in good health.

This clone was seen only once. CDR3 sequence reads: CATSRETRGQRDGYTF. In DNA, the CDR3 is TGTGCCACCAGCAGAGAGACTCGGGGACAGCGGGATGGCTACACCTTC. The chain recombines TRBV15 with TRBJ1-2; 7 bases map to TRBD1. The germline V gene has CDR1 LNHNV and CDR2 YYDKDF (reference sequence). The CDR3 covers 16 residues. V lost 0 bases, J lost 6 bases, and 10 bases stayed unmatched.

This rearrangement joins TRBV6-5 to TRBJ1-3; D gene uncertain. This CDR3 comprises 14 residues. Germline V CDR1 and CDR2: MNHEY, SVGAGI. Trimming removed 6 bases at V and 2 bases at J, with 11 bases between. The CDR3 sequence is CASRPGEAGNTIYF. Written as DNA, the CDR3 is TGTGCCAGCAGGCCCGGTGAGGCTGGAAACACCATATATTTT.

The chain recombines TRBV19 with TRBJ2-1; D is perhaps TRBD2 (7 bases). CDR3 length: 15 amino acids. The V and J ends lost 3 bases and 2 bases respectively, with 11 bases between them. From germline, CDR1 is LNHDA and CDR2 SQIVND (reference sequence). CDR3 protein: CASSISGGPYNEQFF. The CDR3 DNA is TGTGCCAGTAGTATTTCGGGGGGCCCCTACAATGAGCAGTTCTTC.

The rearrangement uses TRBV15 and TRBJ2-3; perhaps TRBD1 as D (6 bases). CDR1 and CDR2 from the germline V gene are LNHNV and YYDKDF (reference sequence). This CDR3 has 14 residues. Trimming pared 0 bases from V and 6 bases from J, leaving 10 bases between. The CDR3 region has the DNA TGTGCCACCAGCAGAGAACTCACAGGGGATACGCAGTATTTT. Translation gives CATSRELTGDTQYF.